This T cell receptor beta chain stems from a study of T cell responses to AZD1222 COVID-19 vaccine. Profiled with immunoSEQ multiplex PCR; TCRdb holds only in-frame clones, not every one. Counted here are 150,000 or so clones, roughly 94% occurring once; the ten biggest clones make up approximately 0.64%. V lost 5 bases and J 4 bases, leaving 14 bases between the germline ends. The CDR3 runs 15 residues. Germline V gene data show CDR1 as MDHEN and CDR2 as SYDVKM. This TCR came from an adult in good health. The chain is built from TRBV28 and TRBJ1-4; D unclear. Sample: peripheral blood, taken on day 0 of AZD1222 vaccination. CDR3 nucleotides: TGTGCCAGCAGTCCTCCCGACCGGGATAATGAAAAACTGTTTTTT. This encodes CASSPPDRDNEKLFF.